This T cell receptor beta chain was captured by sequencing in a study of blood T cell repertoires in COVID-19. In the study overall: Sites in the United States, Italy and Spain provided acute and convalescent COVID-19 samples. The analysed material was cDNA or gDNA that came from T cells, B-cell-depleted T cells, or PBMCs.

Germline-derived CDR1 and CDR2 are MDHEN and SYDVKM. The junction had 1 base not matched to a gene; V was cut back by 1 base and J by 6 bases. CDR3 length: 13 residues. The assay was immunoSEQ multiplex PCR, and TCRdb's table has in-frame clones only and misses some. The sample has about 160,000 clones, around 84% seen once. The source of this sequence is a man aged 65 to 85 with acute or convalescent COVID-19. Specimen: peripheral blood. The chain recombines TRBV28 with TRBJ1-2, with TRBD1 matching 8 bases. DNA for the CDR3: TGTGCCAGCAGTTTATCACAGGGGGATGGCTACACCTTC. Encoded protein: CASSLSQGDGYTF.